This is a list of T cell receptor beta chains from one sample in a study of coeliac disease. The table came from immunoSEQ multiplex PCR; TCRdb's copy has only in-frame clones and leaves some out. The sample shows approximately 7,000 clones, approximately 67% of them seen only once. The material sequenced was lymphocytes from the gut lamina propria. The receptors were gathered from a man in his 60s with celiac disease on a gluten-free diet. Both conserved end residues are part of each CDR3. A D gene is named only where the DNA matches it firmly.

V	D	CDR3
TRBV6-5	TRBD1	CASRAGTGGSYEQYF
TRBV5-1	TRBD1	CASSPGQGGLGTEAFF
TRBV10-3	TRBD1	CAISERDRGGNQPQHF
TRBV19	.	CASSLQAFNSPLHF
TRBV11-2	.	CASSLGGWNTEAFF
TRBV2	.	CASSWGEVSYEQYF
TRBV27	TRBD2	CASSFGMVAGRTDTQYF
TRBV30	.	CAGQVAPEAFF
TRBV5-1	.	CASSLVASRGTDTQYF
TRBV5-6	.	CASSPAGRRDSPLHF
TRBV10-2	TRBD2	CASMSAGGRTDTQYF
TRBV19	.	CASSIRQGPTSPLHF